The 5 T cell receptor beta chains in this list originate from one sample, sequenced in a study of T cell responses to AZD1222 COVID-19 vaccine. Some clones are missing from TCRdb's copy, which holds only in-frame ones; the method was immunoSEQ multiplex PCR. The profile shows around 250,000 clones, just over 90% of them singletons. The sequencing used peripheral blood, collected on day 0 of AZD1222 vaccination. These receptors all come from an adult in good health.

The rearrangement joins TRBV18 to TRBJ2-3; D call uncertain. The V end was cut by 3 bases, the J end by 1 base, with 8 bases between. Germline values: CDR1 KGHSH, CDR2 LQKENI. The CDR3 loop spans 14 amino acids. The CDR3 DNA follows: TGTGCCAGCTCACCTTTGTCCCGCACAGATACGCAGTATTTT. Its protein product is CASSPLSRTDTQYF.

The chain is built from TRBV7-9 and TRBJ2-5; D remains unclear. The germline CDR1 and CDR2 sequences are SEHNR and FQNEAQ (reference sequence). Trimming shortened V by 4 bases and J by 2 bases, and 8 bases separated the two germline ends. The CDR3 contains 13 residues. The CDR3 bases are TGTGCCAGCAGCTCCCTAAGACAAGAGACCCAGTACTTC. Translated: CASSSLRQETQYF.

J is TRBJ2-6 and V is TRBV6-2 or TRBV6-3; D remains unclear. This CDR3 spans 17 amino acids. V lost 5 bases and J lost 0, with 14 bases in between. The germline V gene encodes CDR1 MNHEY and CDR2 SVGEGT. The CDR3 region is CASSTRTFSSGANVLTF. The CDR3 DNA sequence: TGTGCCAGCAGTACCCGGACCTTCTCCTCTGGGGCCAACGTCCTGACTTTC.

J is TRBJ2-2 and V is TRBV6-1, with TRBD2 identical over 11 bases. J gave up 4 bases and V 10 bases, and 5 bases lay outside the gene matches. The CDR3 loop spans 14 amino acids. Germline V gene data show CDR1 as MNHNS and CDR2 as SASEGT. The CDR3 region is CAILAGGGTGELFF. The CDR3 region has the DNA TGTGCCATCCTAGCGGGAGGTGGCACCGGGGAGCTGTTTTTT.

This clone was recorded only once. J is TRBJ2-7 and V is TRBV28; 9 nucleotides match TRBD1. CDR3 size: 15 residues. CDR1 and CDR2 from the germline V gene are MDHEN and SYDVKM. V lost 7 bases, J lost 5 bases, and 12 bases stayed unmatched. The CDR3 loop reads CASTRSGTGKHEQYF. CDR3 coding DNA: TGTGCCAGCACGCGTTCCGGGACAGGGAAGCACGAGCAGTACTTC. Combining the CDR3 with reference TRBV28 and TRBJ2-7 gives the whole variable domain DVKVTQSSRYLVKRTGEKVFLECVQDMDHENMFWYRQDPGLGLRLIYFSYDVKMKEKGDIPEGYSVSREKKERFSLILESASTNQTSMYLCASTRSGTGKHEQYFGPGTRLTVT.